The source of this TCR beta chain is a study of cytomegalovirus exposure and HLA in healthy donors. Study information: Prior work identified around 100 million unique TCR beta sequences in some 200 million T cells.

CDR3 size: 17 residues. Trimming shortened V by 4 bases and J by 2 bases, and 17 bases separated the two germline ends. Germline V CDR1 and CDR2: MGHRA, YSYEKL. Notes on the study in general: Common viral pathogens (according to a later analysis) appeared linked to several of the most significant clusters.

For this clone: Its target is unknown.

The primer mix had 60 Vbeta and 13 Jbeta primers. The protocol was immunoSEQ multiplex PCR, while the TCRdb copy is restricted to in-frame clones and leaves out a portion. Among about 200,000 clones listed, approximately 80% were seen once. Samples came from healthy bone marrow donors. This TCR derives from a girl aged 2 to 10 in good health and CMV-seronegative. The source material was PBMCs. The V and J genes are TRBV4-1 and TRBJ2-2; a possible D gene is TRBD2 (6 bases). In nucleotides, the CDR3 is TGCGCCAGCAGCCGCATCATGGGCGGGGTCAACACCGGGGAGCTGTTTTTT. Amino acids: CASSRIMGGVNTGELFF.